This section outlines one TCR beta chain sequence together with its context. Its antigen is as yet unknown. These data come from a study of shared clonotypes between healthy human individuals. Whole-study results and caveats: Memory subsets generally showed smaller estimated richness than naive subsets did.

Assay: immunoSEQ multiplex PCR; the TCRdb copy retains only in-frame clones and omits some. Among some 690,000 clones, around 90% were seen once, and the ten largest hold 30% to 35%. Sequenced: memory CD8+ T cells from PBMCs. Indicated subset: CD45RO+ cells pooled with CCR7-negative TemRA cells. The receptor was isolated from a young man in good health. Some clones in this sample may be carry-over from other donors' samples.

Written as DNA, the CDR3 is TGTGCCAGCAGCTTAGGACTAGCGGGATGGGACCTCGAGCAGTACTTC. Translation: CASSLGLAGWDLEQYF. The V gene is TRBV5-8, the J gene TRBJ2-7; 12 nucleotides align to TRBD2. CDR3 size: 16 residues. The germline gives CDR1 SGHTS, CDR2 YDEGEE. V was pared by 2 bases and J by 6 bases, with 9 bases of the junction left unmatched.